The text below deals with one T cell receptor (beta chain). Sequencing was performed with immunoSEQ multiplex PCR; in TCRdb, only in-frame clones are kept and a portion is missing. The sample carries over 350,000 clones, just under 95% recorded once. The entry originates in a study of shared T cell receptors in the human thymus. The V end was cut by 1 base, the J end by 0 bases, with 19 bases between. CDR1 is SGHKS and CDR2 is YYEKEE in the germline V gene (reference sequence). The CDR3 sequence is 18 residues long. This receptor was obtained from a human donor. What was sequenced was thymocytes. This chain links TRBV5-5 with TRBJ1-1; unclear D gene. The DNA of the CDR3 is TGTGCCAGCAGCTTGATTGGGATAGCGTCCAGAATGAACACTGAAGCTTTCTTT. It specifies CASSLIGIASRMNTEAFF.